This T cell receptor (beta chain) was observed in a study of T cell repertoires in cytomegalovirus infection. A single record per CDR3 protein comes from TCRdb applying MiXCR to the reads. The sample holds under 300,000 distinct CDR3 sequences; about 15% are singletons and the top ten take roughly 45%. The germline gives CDR1 SQVTM, CDR2 ANQGSEA. There are 14 residues in the CDR3. Trimming at V came to 7 bases and at J to 5 bases, leaving 9 bases not matched to a gene. Sequencing input: CD8+ T cells from PBMCs. V is TRBV29-1 and J is TRBJ2-3, with 10 bases lining up with TRBD1. The sequence came from a human donor in good health (CMV status not recorded). Some clones in this sample may be carry-over from other donors' samples. This CDR3 reads CSAEDRGRLDTQYF. In DNA form, the CDR3 reads TGCAGCGCCGAAGACAGGGGGCGTTTAGATACGCAGTATTTT.